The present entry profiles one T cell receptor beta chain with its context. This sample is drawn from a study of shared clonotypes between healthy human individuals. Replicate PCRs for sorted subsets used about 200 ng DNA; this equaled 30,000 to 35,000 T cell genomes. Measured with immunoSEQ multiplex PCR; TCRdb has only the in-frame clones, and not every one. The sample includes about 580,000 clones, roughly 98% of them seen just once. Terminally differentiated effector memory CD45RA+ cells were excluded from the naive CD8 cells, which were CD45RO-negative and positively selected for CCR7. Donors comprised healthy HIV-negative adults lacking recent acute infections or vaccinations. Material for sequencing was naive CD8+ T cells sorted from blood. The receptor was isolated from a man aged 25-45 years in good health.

This chain's CDR3 is CASTPGRAAYEQYF. In DNA form, the CDR3 reads TGTGCCAGCACCCCCGGACGGGCGGCCTACGAGCAGTACTTC. The V gene is TRBV6-5, the J gene TRBJ2-7; D call uncertain. The CDR3 sequence is 14 residues long. Between the trimmed V and J ends, which lost 7 bases and 2 bases, there was a span of 15 bases. Looked up from germline, CDR1 is MNHEY and CDR2 is SVGAGI.